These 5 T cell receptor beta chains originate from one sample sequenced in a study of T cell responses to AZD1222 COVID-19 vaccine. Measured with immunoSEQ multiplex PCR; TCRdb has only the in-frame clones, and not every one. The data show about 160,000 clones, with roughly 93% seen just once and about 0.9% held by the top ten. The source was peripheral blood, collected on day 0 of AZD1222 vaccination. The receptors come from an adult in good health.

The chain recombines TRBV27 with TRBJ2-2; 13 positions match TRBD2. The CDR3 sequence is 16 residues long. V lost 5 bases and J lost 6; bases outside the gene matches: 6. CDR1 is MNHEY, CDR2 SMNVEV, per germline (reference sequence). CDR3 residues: CASSLGLAGAAGELFF. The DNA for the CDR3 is TGTGCCAGCAGTCTCGGACTAGCGGGGGCGGCCGGGGAGCTGTTTTTT.

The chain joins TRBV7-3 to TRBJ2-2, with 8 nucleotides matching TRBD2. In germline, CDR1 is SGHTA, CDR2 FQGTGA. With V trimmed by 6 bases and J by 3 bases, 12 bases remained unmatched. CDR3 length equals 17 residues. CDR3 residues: CASRKQVAAGDTGELFF. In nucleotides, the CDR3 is TGTGCCAGCAGGAAACAGGTGGCAGCGGGGGACACCGGGGAGCTGTTTTTT. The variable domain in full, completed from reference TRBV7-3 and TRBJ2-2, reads GAGVSQTPSNKVTEKGKYVELRCDPISGHTALYWYRQSLGQGPEFLIYFQGTGAADDSGLPNDRFFAVRPEGSVSTLKIQRTERGDSAVYLCASRKQVAAGDTGELFFGEGSRLTVL.

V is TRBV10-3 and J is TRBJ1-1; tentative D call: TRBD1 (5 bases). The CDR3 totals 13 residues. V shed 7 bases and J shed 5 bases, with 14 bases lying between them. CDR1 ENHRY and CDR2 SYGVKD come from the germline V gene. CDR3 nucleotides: TGTGCCATCAACAGCCAGGGTAATACTGAAGCTTTCTTT. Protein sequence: CAINSQGNTEAFF.

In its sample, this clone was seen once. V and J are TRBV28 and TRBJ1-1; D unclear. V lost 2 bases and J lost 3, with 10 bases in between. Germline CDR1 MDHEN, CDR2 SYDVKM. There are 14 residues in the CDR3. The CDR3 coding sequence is TGTGCCAGCAGTTTACTTCGGTATTACACTGAAGCTTTCTTT. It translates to CASSLLRYYTEAFF.

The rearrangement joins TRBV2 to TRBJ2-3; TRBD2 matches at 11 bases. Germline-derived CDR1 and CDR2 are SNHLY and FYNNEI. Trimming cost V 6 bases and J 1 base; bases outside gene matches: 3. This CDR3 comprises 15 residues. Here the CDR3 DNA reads TGTGCCAGCAGGGCACTAGCGGGGGGCACAGATACGCAGTATTTT. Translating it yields CASRALAGGTDTQYF.